The entry that follows covers one T cell receptor (beta chain) sequence. Its matching antigen is unknown. The germline V gene has CDR1 SNHLY and CDR2 FYNNEI. Trimming took 5 bases from V and 4 from J, leaving 8 bases between them. There are 12 residues in the CDR3. The record originates from a study of beta chain features in type 1 diabetes. Study-level background: Over all samples combined, fewer than 130,000,000 sorted cells were examined. General study findings and limits: When VDJ junctions were examined, type 1 diabetes patients showed fewer insertions and more deletions.

The isolated RNA, all of it, was reverse transcribed, so expressed TCRB transcripts were what got sequenced. The assay was immunoSEQ multiplex PCR, and TCRdb's table has in-frame clones only and misses some. The sample consists of 240,000 or so clones, about 26% of them appearing once. The chain uses TRBV2 and TRBJ1-2, with D unresolved. The specimen sequenced was central memory CD4+ T cells from blood. The source is a man under 40 in good health. For the CDR3, the DNA is TGTGCCAGCAGTACAGCGAGCTATGGCTACACCTTC. Its translation is CASSTASYGYTF.